Listed here are 11 T cell receptor beta chains from one sample, sequenced in a study of shared clonotypes between healthy human individuals (TCRdb year 2020). The library relied on the immunoSEQ multiplex PCR assay. TCRdb re-hosts the immuneACCESS table, in-frame sequences only. Its copies lack some clones; in the studies checked, an unresolved V gene accounts for under half of them, and the cause for the rest is not known. In all, the sample holds 550,000 to 700,000 clones, and around 73% of those were seen once. The ten top clones hold 1.5% to 2% of the sample. The sequencing sample was made of memory CD4+ T cells sorted from blood. Read against the paper, the sample's cell subset or site label means: CD45RA-negative fraction. The receptors were sampled from a woman in her 30s in good health.

This chain uses TRBV18 with TRBJ2-5; 14 bases fit TRBD2. The V segment lost 4 bases and the J segment 4 bases; nucleotides outside the gene matches: 2. Germline V lookup: CDR1 KGHSH, CDR2 LQKENI. CDR3 length: 15 amino acids. The CDR3 is CASSLGLAGGETQYF. The DNA of the CDR3 is TGTGCCAGCTCACTAGGACTAGCGGGAGGAGAGACCCAGTACTTC.

The chain joins TRBV4-1 to TRBJ2-1, with TRBD2 as a possible D gene (5 bases). Trimming cost V 0 bases and J 1 base, with 19 bases left between them. The CDR3 covers 19 residues. Germline lookup yields CDR1 MGHRA and CDR2 YSYEKL. CDR3 bases: TGCGCCAGCAGCCAAGACCCGCATGCGGGTGTCGGATCCTACAATGAGCAGTTCTTC. It yields the protein CASSQDPHAGVGSYNEQFF.

This chain uses TRBV5-6 with TRBJ2-6; D gene ambiguous. Germline lookup yields CDR1 SGHDT and CDR2 YYEEEE. The CDR3 sequence is 16 residues long. V gave up 0 bases and J gave up 0 bases, with 7 bases separating them. CDR3 residues: CASSLVAYSGANVLTF. In DNA, the CDR3 is TGTGCCAGCAGCTTGGTAGCATACTCTGGGGCCAACGTCCTGACTTTC.

This chain uses TRBV28 with TRBJ2-7; 7 bases agree with TRBD1. CDR1 and CDR2 from the germline V gene are MDHEN and SYDVKM. J lost 2 bases, V lost 6 bases, and 13 bases had no gene match. The CDR3 is made up of 16 amino acids. This CDR3 reads CASRHQQGIYAYEQYF. The DNA for the CDR3 is TGTGCCAGCAGGCATCAACAGGGGATTTACGCCTACGAGCAGTACTTC.

The table lists this clone with many counts. The chain links TRBV4-1 to TRBJ2-5, with 7 nucleotides matching TRBD1. V shed 5 bases, J shed 5 bases, and the junction held 11 bases outside the gene matches. This CDR3 is 15 amino acids long. Germline V CDR1 and CDR2: MGHRA, YSYEKL. The CDR3 bases are TGCGCCAGCAGCGCTGGGCCAGGGGGAGAGGAGACCCAGTACTTC. It codes for CASSAGPGGEETQYF.

The CDR3: CSVEFSPGDGPYTF. CDR3 bases: TGCAGCGTTGAATTCAGCCCAGGGGACGGCCCCTACACCTTC. The chain combines TRBV29-1 with TRBJ1-2, with D possibly matching TRBD1 (6 bases). CDR3 length equals 14 residues. Trimming left V 2 bases short and J 10 bases short, with 20 bases between. The germline V gene encodes CDR1 SQVTM and CDR2 ANQGSEA.

Note on this clone: The sample contains more than one DNA sequence encoding this CDR3. This chain links TRBV19 with TRBJ2-7, with 10 bases identical to TRBD1. This CDR3 has 14 amino acids. Germline V gene lookup returns CDR1 LNHDA and CDR2 SQIVND (reference sequence). Unmatched junction bases numbered 2, after V lost 4 bases and J lost 2 bases. CDR3 residues: CASSTGQGTYEQYF. Written as DNA, the CDR3 is TGTGCCAGTAGTACGGGACAGGGGACCTACGAGCAGTACTTC.

The chain is built from TRBV28 and TRBJ1-1; possibly TRBD1 for D (5 bases). The length of the CDR3 is 15 residues. V was cut by 6 bases and J by 1 base, with 15 bases left in between. In germline, CDR1 is MDHEN, CDR2 SYDVKM. The CDR3: CASSEPGTGNTEAFF. CDR3 coding DNA: TGTGCCAGCAGCGAGCCGGGAACAGGGAACACTGAAGCTTTCTTT.

This clone was observed a few times. This chain joins TRBV7-2 and TRBJ2-2; 7 bases line up with TRBD2. V trimming: 1 base; J trimming: 0 bases; junction bases outside the gene matches: 5. There are 17 residues in the CDR3. Germline V CDR1 and CDR2: SGHTA, FQGNSA. This CDR3 reads CASSLDQLATNTGELFF. The CDR3 region has the DNA TGTGCCAGCAGCTTAGACCAACTAGCGACGAACACCGGGGAGCTGTTTTTT. Together with reference TRBV7-2 and TRBJ2-2, the CDR3 gives the full variable domain: GAGVSQSPSNKVTEKGKDVELRCDPISGHTALYWYRQSLGQGLEFLIYFQGNSAPDKSGLPSDRFSAERTGGSVSTLTIQRTQQEDSAVYLCASSLDQLATNTGELFFGEGSRLTVL.

Comments on this clone: This specimen includes other DNA sequences encoding the same CDR3. The J gene is TRBJ2-5, the V gene TRBV5-4; D remains ambiguous. Germline V gene lookup returns CDR1 SGHNT and CDR2 YYREEE (reference sequence). With 0 bases removed from V and 2 bases from J, the gap between germline ends came to 8 bases. CDR3 length: 14 amino acids. The CDR3 DNA follows: TGTGCCAGCAGCTTGGGGGTCGGGCAAGAGACCCAGTACTTC. Residues: CASSLGVGQETQYF.

The CDR3 is CAISQGGGLAGEQYF. CDR3 sequence (DNA): TGTGCCATCAGTCAAGGTGGAGGACTAGCAGGTGAGCAGTACTTC. The rearrangement links TRBV10-3 to TRBJ2-7; TRBD2 matches at 8 bases. J lost 7 bases, V lost 5 bases, and 13 bases had no gene match. The CDR3 has 15 residues. Germline V lookup: CDR1 ENHRY, CDR2 SYGVKD.